This T cell receptor beta chain originates from a study of T cells after yellow fever vaccination. Each CDR3 protein is one row after TCRdb ran MiXCR on the 5' RACE reads. The profile shows approximately 550,000 distinct CDR3 sequences, roughly a fifth of them singletons. This CDR3 is 15 amino acids long. V lost 6 bases and J lost 2; bases outside the gene matches: 8. Germline V gene sequence: CDR1 MNHEY, CDR2 SVGEGT. This clonotype was seen only a few times. What it binds is not known. General study results and limits: CD4 and CD8 compartments shared a small share of clonotypes, likely from convergent recombination. The booster saw the reappearance of most primary-vaccination clones (about 95% CD4, about 88% CD8).

The source was PBMCs, collected 15 days after the yellow fever booster vaccination. This TCR derives from a man younger than 45 who received the YFV17D yellow fever vaccine. The chain links TRBV6-2 or TRBV6-3 to TRBJ2-7; TRBD2 matches at 9 bases. CDR3 amino acids: CASSLREGRTYEQYF. The CDR3 nucleotides read TGTGCCAGCAGCTTGCGGGAGGGCCGCACCTACGAGCAGTACTTC.